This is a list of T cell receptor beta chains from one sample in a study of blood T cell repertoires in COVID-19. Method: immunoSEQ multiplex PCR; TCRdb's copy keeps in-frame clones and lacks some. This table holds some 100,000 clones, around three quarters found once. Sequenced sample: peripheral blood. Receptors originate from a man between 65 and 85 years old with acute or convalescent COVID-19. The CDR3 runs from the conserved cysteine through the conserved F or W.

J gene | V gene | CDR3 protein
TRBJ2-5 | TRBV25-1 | CASSDSGSKTQYF
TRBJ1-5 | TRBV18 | CASSPGAGDQPQHF
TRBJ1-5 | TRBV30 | CAWSDRGLNQPQHF
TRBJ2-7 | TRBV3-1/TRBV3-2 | CASSQYAGGALGEQYF
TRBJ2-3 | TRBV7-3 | CASSLRRASGGDTQYF
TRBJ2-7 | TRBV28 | CASSPYSTSKRYEQYF
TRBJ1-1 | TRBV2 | CASSDRGVAFF
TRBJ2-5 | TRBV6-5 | CASSRGGAGETQYF
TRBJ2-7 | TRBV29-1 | CSVLGGDQSSYEQYF
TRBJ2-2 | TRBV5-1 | CASSLVGLGELFF
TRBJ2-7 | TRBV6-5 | CASSYSHSSYEQYF
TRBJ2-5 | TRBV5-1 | CASSLEGDETQYF
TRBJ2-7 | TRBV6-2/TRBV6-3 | CASSQTTPLSTRYEQYF
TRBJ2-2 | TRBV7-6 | CASSLGGGVYTGELFF
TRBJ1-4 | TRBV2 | CASSEAYPGELFF
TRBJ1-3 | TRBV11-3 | CASSLDGYRSSGNTIYF
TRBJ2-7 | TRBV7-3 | CASSGGTRGMGEQYF
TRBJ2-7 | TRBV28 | CASSLLQTGLYEQYF
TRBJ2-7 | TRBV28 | CASRPGLAGEQYF
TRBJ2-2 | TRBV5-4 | CASSPIRGGQGTGELFF
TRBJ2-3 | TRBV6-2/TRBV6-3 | CASSYSPPSGDSTQYF
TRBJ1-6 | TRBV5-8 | CASSNPGQGWSSPLHF
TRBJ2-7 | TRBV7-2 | CASSLGVGQGAHEQYF
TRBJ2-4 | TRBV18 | CASSPRLAGGAGGGNIQYF
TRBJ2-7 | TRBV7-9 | CASSLGQNEQYF
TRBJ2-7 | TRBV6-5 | CASSAQREGYEQYF
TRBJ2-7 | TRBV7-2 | CASSPRLAGGPHPQYF
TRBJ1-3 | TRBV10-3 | CAIRSSVAGNTIYF
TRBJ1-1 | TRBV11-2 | CASSVTTGGNTEAFF
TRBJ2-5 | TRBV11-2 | CASSSRLAGGTQYF
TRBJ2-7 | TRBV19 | CASSDRGFDEQYF
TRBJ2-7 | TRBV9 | CASSPSTDSLYEQYF
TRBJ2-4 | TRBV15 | CATSLDRSSKNIQYF
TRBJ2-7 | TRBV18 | CASSQGGSEQYF
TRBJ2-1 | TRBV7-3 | CASSPTGSYNEQFF
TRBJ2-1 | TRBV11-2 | CASSSLTGGPSEQFF
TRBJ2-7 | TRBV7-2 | CASSLGQGVGYEQYF